This T cell receptor beta chain came from a study of CD8 T cells in Susac syndrome. RNA in amounts of roughly 0.5 to 1 ug was reverse transcribed with random hexamers. Across 54 Vbeta and 13 Jbeta, immunoSEQ multiplex PCR amplified TCR beta CDR3. Using its own MiXCR run on the immunoSEQ multiplex PCR reads, TCRdb lists one record per CDR3 protein. The profile shows around 120,000 distinct CDR3 sequences, 90% to 95% of them singletons. The germline V gene has CDR1 SNHLY and CDR2 FYNNEI. V lost 2 bases and J 9 bases, leaving 13 bases between the germline ends. There are 13 residues in the CDR3. The chain recombines TRBV2 with TRBJ1-1; D uncertain. The specimen was CD4+ T cells from PBMCs. This receptor was obtained from a human donor with multiple sclerosis. CDR3 sequence (DNA): TGTGCCAGCAGTGAATTCCCTCAAAGGAAAGCTTTCTTT. Translating gives CASSEFPQRKAFF.